A selection of T cell receptor beta chains follows, all from one sample in a study of T cells after yellow fever vaccination. TCRdb processed the 5' RACE reads anew with MiXCR; each CDR3 protein has one entry. The data show about 580,000 distinct CDR3 sequences, 17% seen once. Material: PBMCs, obtained 5 to 6 days after the first yellow fever vaccination. These receptors were obtained from a man younger than 35 who received the YFV17D yellow fever vaccine. CDR3s include the opening cysteine and the closing phenylalanine or tryptophan. Fields, in order: V gene, clone size, J gene, D gene, CDR3 DNA, CDR3 protein. A D gene is named only where the DNA matches it firmly. Size is stated for part of the rows, as once, few or many counts, or as a class when the clone is expanded.

TRBV5-1,NA,TRBJ1-1,NA,TGCGCCAGCAGCCTCCTAACCGGTCAGGTGAACACTGAAGCTTTCTTT,CASSLLTGQVNTEAFF
TRBV21-1,NA,TRBJ2-3,NA,TGTGCCAGCAGCGGCGGCGGGGGGCCAGGAGATACGCAGTATTTT,CASSGGGGPGDTQYF
TRBV20-1,NA,TRBJ1-3,NA,TGCAGTGCTAGAGATCCTCAGGGATCTGGAAACACCATATATTTT,CSARDPQGSGNTIYF
TRBV12-3/TRBV12-4,many,TRBJ2-3,NA,TGTGCCAGCAGTCAAGACTATAACACAGATACGCAGTATTTT,CASSQDYNTDTQYF
TRBV5-1,NA,TRBJ2-1,NA,TGCGCCAGCAGCTTGGATCGGCCTGAGCAGTTCTTC,CASSLDRPEQFF
TRBV7-2,few,TRBJ2-7,TRBD2,TGTGCCAGCAGCTTACAAGGCGGGGGGGCCCTAACCTACGAGCAGTACTTC,CASSLQGGGALTYEQYF
TRBV4-1,NA,TRBJ2-3,NA,TGCGCCAGCAGTATCCAAGGATTCCGGGCAAGGGATACGCAGTATTTT,CASSIQGFRARDTQYF
TRBV6-1,few,TRBJ1-2,TRBD1,TGTGCCAGCCGGGACAGGGAGATCTATGGCTACACCTTC,CASRDREIYGYTF
TRBV5-1,few,TRBJ2-2,TRBD1,TGCGCCAGCAGCGCCGACAGGGCACCCACCGGGGAGCTGTTTTTT,CASSADRAPTGELFF
TRBV5-6,NA,TRBJ2-5,NA,TGTGCCAGCAGCTCGACAGGGGAGGGGGAGACCCAGTACTTC,CASSSTGEGETQYF
TRBV5-1,NA,TRBJ2-1,TRBD1,TGCGCCAGCAGCTTGGGGACAGGGGAAGTCAATGAGCATTTCTTC,CASSLGTGEVNEHFF
TRBV6-4,many,TRBJ2-3,TRBD1,TGTGCCAGCAGTGACTCACAGGGGTCAACAGATACGCAGTATTTT,CASSDSQGSTDTQYF
TRBV10-2,NA,TRBJ2-7,NA,TGCGCCAGCAGTAGACAGGAGAACTACGAGCAGTACTTC,CASSRQENYEQYF
TRBV6-5,few,TRBJ2-3,NA,TGTGCCAGCAGAAACGCGAGAGATACGCAGTATTTT,CASRNARDTQYF
TRBV20-1,NA,TRBJ1-1,NA,TGCAGTGCTAGGGGGGGACGGAGTAGCACTGAAGCTTTCTTT,CSARGGRSSTEAFF
TRBV30,NA,TRBJ2-1,NA,TGTGCCTGGAGTGTACGGGGGCAACTCTACAATGAGCAGTTCTTC,CAWSVRGQLYNEQFF
TRBV5-1,NA,TRBJ1-5,TRBD1,TGCGCCAGCAGGGAACAGGGGGGGGATCAGCCCCAGCATTTT,CASREQGGDQPQHF
TRBV7-3,NA,TRBJ2-5,NA,TGTGCCAGCAGCTTAATTGGCGGGCGGGGAGAGACCCAGTACTTC,CASSLIGGRGETQYF
TRBV5-1,NA,TRBJ1-2,NA,TGCGCCAGCAGCTTGGAAACAGAAGGCTACACCTTC,CASSLETEGYTF
TRBV6-5,NA,TRBJ1-2,NA,TGTGCCAGCAGTTACTCGTCAGTTAGAGGCTGCACCTTC,CASSYSSVRGCTF
TRBV7-9,many,TRBJ2-3,NA,TGTGCCAGCAGCGGCCAGAACACAGATACGCAGTATTTT,CASSGQNTDTQYF
TRBV7-7,many,TRBJ2-1,NA,TGTGCTAGCAGCCCGGGGACGGTCAATGAGCAGTTCTTC,CASSPGTVNEQFF
TRBV12-3/TRBV12-4,few,TRBJ1-2,TRBD1,TGTGCCAGCAGCCTCACAGGGGGCCACTATGGCTACACCTTC,CASSLTGGHYGYTF
TRBV7-9,NA,TRBJ1-1,NA,TGTGCCAGCAGCTTAATGGTGAGGAACACTGAAGCTTTCTTT,CASSLMVRNTEAFF
TRBV5-1,many,TRBJ2-7,NA,TGCGCCAGCAGCCCCGGACGATCCTACGAGCAGTACTTC,CASSPGRSYEQYF
TRBV6-2/TRBV6-3,NA,TRBJ2-2,NA,TGTGCCAGCAGTCGGGGTATCACCGGGGAGCTGTTTTTT,CASSRGITGELFF
TRBV12-3/TRBV12-4,NA,TRBJ1-1,TRBD1,TGTGCCAGCAGTCCCCGGACAGGGAGGTTCACTGAAGCTTTCTTT,CASSPRTGRFTEAFF
TRBV30,NA,TRBJ2-7,TRBD1,TGTGCCTGGATGGACGGACAGGGCATGCTCTACGAGCAGTACTTC,CAWMDGQGMLYEQYF
TRBV20-1,NA,TRBJ1-6,NA,TGCAGTGCTGCACCGGTGCCTAATTCACCCCTCCACTTT,CSAAPVPNSPLHF
TRBV19,NA,TRBJ2-3,TRBD2,TGTGCCAGTAGGACTAGCGGGGGCACGAATACGCAGTATTTT,CASRTSGGTNTQYF
TRBV5-1,NA,TRBJ2-3,TRBD1,TGCGCCAGCTCACCGGGACAGGGATTGCCAGATACGCAGTATTTT,CASSPGQGLPDTQYF
TRBV4-3,few,TRBJ2-2,NA,TGCGCCAGCAGCCAAGTGAGAGGGGGGGACACCGGGGAGCTGTTTTTT,CASSQVRGGDTGELFF
TRBV12-3/TRBV12-4,few,TRBJ1-2,NA,TGTGCCAGCAGTTTAGCCGGGCTCTTTGGCTACACCTTC,CASSLAGLFGYTF
TRBV7-3,NA,TRBJ2-1,NA,TGTGCCAGCAGCTCCGAGGGGGCGGGAACCTACAATGAGCAGTTCTTC,CASSSEGAGTYNEQFF
TRBV18,NA,TRBJ2-7,NA,TGTGCCAGCTCACTTATAACCGACGGAGGCCCCTACGAGCAGTACTTC,CASSLITDGGPYEQYF
TRBV4-3,NA,TRBJ2-7,NA,TGCGCCAGCAGCCAAGAAGAACAGGGAACCTACGAGCAGTACTTC,CASSQEEQGTYEQYF
TRBV6-5,few,TRBJ2-2,NA,TGTGCCAGCAGTTACCTGGCAAGGACCGGGGAGCTGTTTTTT,CASSYLARTGELFF
TRBV7-6,NA,TRBJ1-1,NA,TGTGCCAGCAGCCGATCGATGGGGACTGAAGCTTTCTTT,CASSRSMGTEAFF
TRBV7-9,NA,TRBJ2-1,NA,TGTGCCAGCAGCCCCGGGACCGTAGGGAATGAGCAGTTCTTC,CASSPGTVGNEQFF
TRBV7-9,NA,TRBJ2-2,TRBD1,TGTGCCAGCAGCTCAACAGGGGGAGGCACCGGGGAGCTGTTTTTT,CASSSTGGGTGELFF